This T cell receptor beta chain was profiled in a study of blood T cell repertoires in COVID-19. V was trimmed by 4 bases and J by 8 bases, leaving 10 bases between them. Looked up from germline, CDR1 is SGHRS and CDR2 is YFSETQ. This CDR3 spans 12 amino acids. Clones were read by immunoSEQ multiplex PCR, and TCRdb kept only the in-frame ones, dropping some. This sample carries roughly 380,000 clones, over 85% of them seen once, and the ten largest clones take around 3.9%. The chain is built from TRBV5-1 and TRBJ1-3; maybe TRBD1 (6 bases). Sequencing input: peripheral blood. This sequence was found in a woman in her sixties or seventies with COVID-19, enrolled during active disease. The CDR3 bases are TGCGCCAGCAGCGTCAGGGGCGACACCATATATTTT. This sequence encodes CASSVRGDTIYF.